This T cell receptor (beta chain) was profiled in a study of shared clonotypes between healthy human individuals. Genomic DNA from each subset was divided evenly over several immunoSEQ plates. Per the authors' pipeline: Without quality scores, immunoSEQ junctional reads could not be filtered like full-length reads. Generated by immunoSEQ multiplex PCR, the TCRdb table keeps only in-frame clones and is missing some. The V and J calls and the clone size are those of that table, but D and trimming were determined from the DNA. Of about a million clones in the sample, approximately 75% were seen once. The germline gives CDR1 MDHEN, CDR2 SYDVKM. CDR3 size: 17 residues. Germline trimming cut 9 bases from V and 3 bases from J; bases unmatched to any gene: 17.

The specimen was memory CD4+ T cells from PBMCs. Stated subset: CD45RA-negative fraction. This clonotype was obtained from a man aged 18 to 30 in good health. Some clones in this sample may be carry-over from other donors' samples. This sequence joins TRBV28 and TRBJ2-3; TRBD2 aligns across 8 bases. CDR3 sequence: CASRGGSGRGRTDTQYF. CDR3 nucleotide sequence: TGTGCCAGTAGGGGGGGAAGCGGGAGAGGGAGGACAGATACGCAGTATTTT.